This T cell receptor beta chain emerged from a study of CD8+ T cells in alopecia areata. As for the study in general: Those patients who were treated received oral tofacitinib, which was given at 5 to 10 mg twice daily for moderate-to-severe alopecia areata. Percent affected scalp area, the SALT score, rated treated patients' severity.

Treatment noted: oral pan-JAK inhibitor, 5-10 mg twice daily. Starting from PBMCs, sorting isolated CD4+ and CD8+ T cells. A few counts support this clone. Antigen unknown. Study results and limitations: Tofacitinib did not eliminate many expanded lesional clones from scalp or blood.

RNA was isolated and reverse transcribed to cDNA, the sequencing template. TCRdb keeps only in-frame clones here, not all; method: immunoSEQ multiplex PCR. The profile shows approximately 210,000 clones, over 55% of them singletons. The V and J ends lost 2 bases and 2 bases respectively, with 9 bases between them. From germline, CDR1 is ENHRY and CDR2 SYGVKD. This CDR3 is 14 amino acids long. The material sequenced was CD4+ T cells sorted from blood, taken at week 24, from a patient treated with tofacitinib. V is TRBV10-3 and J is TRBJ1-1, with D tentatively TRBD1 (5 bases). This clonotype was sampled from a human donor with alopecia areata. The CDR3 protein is CAISEAQGNTEAFF. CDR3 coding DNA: TGTGCCATCAGTGAGGCCCAGGGAAACACTGAAGCTTTCTTT.